The sequence of this T cell receptor (beta chain) was determined in a study of radiotherapy plus CTLA-4 blockade in lung cancer. With respect to this clone: Its cognate antigen is unknown.

Ipilimumab-mediated CTLA-4 blockade plus focal radiation was given to patients having chemo-refractory metastatic non-small-cell lung cancer. This CDR3 contains 11 residues. Germline-derived CDR1 and CDR2 are DFQATT and SNEGSKA (reference sequence). V was cut by 5 bases and J by 4 bases, with 9 bases left in between. Generated by immunoSEQ multiplex PCR, the TCRdb table keeps only in-frame clones and is missing some. Found here are around 90,000 clones, about four fifths of them singletons; the top ten hold roughly 14%. Study-wide results and caveats: The study found tumor-derived TCR clones expanded in blood after radiotherapy plus ipilimumab.

The V call is TRBV20-1, the J call TRBJ2-7; D remains ambiguous. Sequenced here: peripheral blood, sampled from a patient treated with radiotherapy plus ipilimumab. The receptor was isolated from a human donor with non-small cell lung cancer that progressed on radiotherapy plus ipilimumab. CDR3 region: CSAPRLYEQYF. The CDR3 DNA follows: TGCAGTGCTCCCCGACTGTACGAGCAGTACTTC.